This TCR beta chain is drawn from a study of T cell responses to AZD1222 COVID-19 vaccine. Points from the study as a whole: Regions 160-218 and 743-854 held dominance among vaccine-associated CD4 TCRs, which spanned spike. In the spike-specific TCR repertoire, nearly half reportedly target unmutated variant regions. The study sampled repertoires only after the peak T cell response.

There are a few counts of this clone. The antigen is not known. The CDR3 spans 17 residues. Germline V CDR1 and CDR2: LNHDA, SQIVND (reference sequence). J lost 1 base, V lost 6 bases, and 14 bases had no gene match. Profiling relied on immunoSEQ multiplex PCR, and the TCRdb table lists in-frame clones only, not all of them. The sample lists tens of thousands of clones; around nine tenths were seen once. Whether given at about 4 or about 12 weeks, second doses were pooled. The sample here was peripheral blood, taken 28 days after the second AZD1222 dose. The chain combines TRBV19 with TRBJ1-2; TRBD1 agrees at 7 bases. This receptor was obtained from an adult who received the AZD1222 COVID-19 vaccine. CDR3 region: CASRDQRGDSNNYGYTF. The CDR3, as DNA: TGTGCCAGTAGAGACCAAAGGGGGGACAGTAATAACTATGGCTACACCTTC.